These 4 T cell receptor beta chains share one sample of origin, sequenced in a study of T-cell reconstitution after alpha-beta-depleted transplantation in children. Unique molecular identifiers were used in preparing the TCRbeta library. TCRdb called the PCR reads again in MiXCR, with one record for every CDR3 protein. Altogether about 980,000 distinct CDR3 sequences are present, around 30% being singletons, with the ten largest covering roughly 30%. Sequenced material: PBMCs, mostly from graft donor cells, taken 360 days after TCRalphabeta/CD19-depleted stem cell transplant. These receptors were taken from a boy in the first two years of life who had a stem cell transplant for SCID, so the T cells may come from the graft donor.

V usage is TRBV7-9 and J usage is TRBJ2-5; 7 bases align to TRBD1. Germline lookup yields CDR1 SEHNR and CDR2 FQNEAQ (reference sequence). The V and J ends lost 5 bases and 2 bases, in that order; junction bases with no gene match: 5. The CDR3 spans 14 residues. The CDR3 coding sequence is TGTGCCAGCAGCGGTAAACAGGGGCAAGAGACCCAGTACTTC. This translates into CASSGKQGQETQYF. Combining the CDR3 with reference TRBV7-9 and TRBJ2-5 gives the whole variable domain DTGVSQNPRHKITKRGQNVTFRCDPISEHNRLYWYRQTLGQGPEFLTYFQNEAQLEKSRLLSDRFSAERPKGSFSTLEIQRTEQGDSAMYLCASSGKQGQETQYFGPGTRLLVL.

The CDR3 here is CASRADITGELFF. In DNA form, the CDR3 reads TGTGCCAGCAGGGCTGATATCACCGGGGAGCTGTTTTTT. V usage is TRBV2 and J usage is TRBJ2-2; D unclear. In germline, CDR1 is SNHLY, CDR2 FYNNEI. V was pared by 6 bases and J by 4 bases, with 9 bases between. The CDR3 spans 13 residues.

This rearrangement joins TRBV9 to TRBJ2-3, with TRBD1 as a possible D gene (6 bases). The CDR3 sequence is 15 residues long. Germline values: CDR1 SGDLS, CDR2 YYNGEE. Trimming removed 3 bases at V and 2 bases at J, with 13 bases between. CDR3 loop: CASSGLTGITDTQYF. CDR3 DNA: TGTGCCAGCAGCGGATTGACAGGTATCACAGATACGCAGTATTTT.

This clonotype was seen only a few times. The V call is TRBV2, the J call TRBJ2-6; D not certain. Trimming cost V 2 bases and J 2 bases, with 4 bases left between them. This CDR3 spans 14 amino acids. CDR1 is SNHLY and CDR2 is FYNNEI in the germline V gene. This CDR3 reads CASSEQAGANVLTF. The CDR3 DNA follows: TGTGCCAGCAGTGAACAGGCTGGGGCCAACGTCCTGACTTTC.